The TCR beta chain described here comes from a study of blood T cell repertoires in COVID-19. Whole-study context: Acute-phase and convalescent COVID-19 samples originated in the United States, Italy and Spain. Sample material is recorded as cDNA or gDNA derived from T cells, B-cell-depleted T cells, or PBMCs.

Trimming pared 3 bases from V and 2 bases from J, leaving 6 bases between. Germline CDR1 and CDR2: SGHDT and YYEEEE. This CDR3 has 12 amino acids. How the authors handled the data: By means of reference gene primer amplification, nucleated cell counts were estimated. The repertoire was sequenced with immunoSEQ multiplex PCR; TCRdb's copy has only in-frame clones and lacks some. Clone size and V and J calls were adopted from that table, with D and trimming inferred from the DNA. The table records about 70,000 clones, around 87% of them present only once. This TCR was recovered from a man aged 50 to 60 with active COVID-19. Sequenced sample: peripheral blood. The chain recombines TRBV5-6 with TRBJ2-7; D unclear. CDR3 loop: CASSSTTYEQYF. The CDR3 DNA reads TGTGCCAGCAGCTCCACAACCTACGAGCAGTACTTC.